This T cell receptor (beta chain) was recovered during a study of lymphopenia after photon versus proton radiotherapy. Study-level points and caveats: In patients who died, overall survival fell as post-nadir TCR diversity dropped more. Photon-treated patients lost naive T cells and TCR diversity; proton-treated stayed stable. Survival link was tested only in deceased patients; proton benefit remains a possibility. Post-nadir diversity loss with photons came from oligoclonal expansion, particularly CD8+ Temra cells.

Germline-derived CDR1 and CDR2 are SGHTA and FQGTGA. V trimming: 4 bases; J trimming: 11 bases; junction bases outside the gene matches: 7. CDR3 length: 13 amino acids. About this clone: Its antigen is as yet unknown.

Libraries were prepared by immunoSEQ multiplex PCR; TCRdb keeps only in-frame clonotypes and omits some of them. The table has about 39,000 clones, 80% to 95% seen once. The chain recombines TRBV7-3 with TRBJ2-2, with TRBD1 identical over 7 bases. The sample in question was peripheral blood, obtained from a patient treated with photon-based radiotherapy. The source is a man aged 55 to 70 with cholangiocarcinoma. CDR3 bases: TGTGCCAGCAGCTGGACAGGTGGGGAAGAGCTGTTTTTT. Amino acid sequence: CASSWTGGEELFF.